Following are 19 T cell receptor beta chains from one sample sequenced in a study of shared clonotypes between healthy human individuals. Produced via immunoSEQ multiplex PCR; TCRdb's table is partial and in-frame only. The repertoire holds roughly 2.2 million clones, roughly 92% seen once, with around 0.35% in the top ten. Sequencing was carried out using naive CD4+ T cells from PBMCs. The subset is: CD45RA+ positively selected. These receptor sequences come from a man between 18 and 35 years old in good health. Some clones in this sample may be carry-over from other donors' samples.

This clone was picked up a small number of times. The identical CDR3 is also encoded by other nucleotide sequences in the sample. The V call is TRBV2, the J call TRBJ1-5; D not resolved. Per germline, CDR1 SNHLY and CDR2 FYNNEI. This CDR3 comprises 11 residues. V shed 4 bases and J shed 5 bases, with 3 bases lying between them. CDR3 protein: CASSVDQPQHF. The CDR3 DNA follows: TGTGCCAGCAGTGTGGATCAGCCCCAGCATTTT.

The genes are TRBV7-6 and TRBJ2-5; no reliable D call. Trimming shortened V by 1 base and J by 3 bases, and 3 bases separated the two germline ends. The CDR3 length is 12 residues. CDR1 is SGHVS and CDR2 is FNYEAQ in the germline V gene. CDR3 bases: TGTGCCAGCAGCTTAGTCAAAGAGACCCAGTACTTC. It translates to CASSLVKETQYF.

The chain is built from TRBV2 and TRBJ1-2; D not resolved. The CDR3 spans 15 residues. Germline V gene data show CDR1 as SNHLY and CDR2 as FYNNEI. V was trimmed by 4 bases and J by 1 base, leaving 13 bases between them. Here the CDR3 reads CASSARVLLNYGYTF. The CDR3 bases are TGTGCCAGCAGTGCGAGGGTTCTGCTTAACTATGGCTACACCTTC. Together with reference TRBV2 and TRBJ1-2, the CDR3 gives the full variable domain: EPEVTQTPSHQVTQMGQEVILRCVPISNHLYFYWYRQILGQKVEFLVSFYNNEISEKSEIFDDQFSVERPDGSNFTLKIRSTKLEDSAMYFCASSARVLLNYGYTFGSGTRLTVV.

This clone was counted between two and nine times. The rearrangement uses TRBV11-2 and TRBJ1-5; D remains unclear. Germline values: CDR1 SGHAT, CDR2 FQNNGV. V was pared by 5 bases and J by 3 bases, with 8 bases between. CDR3 length equals 13 residues. The CDR3 DNA reads TGTGCCAGCAGCCGGTCCTACAATCAGCCCCAGCATTTT. Its translation is CASSRSYNQPQHF.

The rearrangement joins TRBV7-2 to TRBJ1-2; no clear D. Trimming left V 1 base short and J 2 bases short, with 14 bases between. Germline CDR1 reads SGHTA; CDR2 reads FQGNSA. CDR3 length: 16 residues. This CDR3 reads CASSLGSVEANYGYTF. The CDR3 DNA reads as TGTGCCAGCAGCTTAGGCAGCGTGGAGGCCAACTATGGCTACACCTTC.

The rearrangement joins TRBV6-5 to TRBJ2-7; TRBD2 agrees at 7 bases. CDR3 size: 14 residues. Germline CDR1 MNHEY, CDR2 SVGAGI. Trimming took 11 bases from V and 1 from J; bases not matched to a gene: 11. The CDR3 region has the DNA TGTGCCTCCTCGGGGTCTAGCGGATCCTACGAGCAGTACTTC. It yields the protein CASSGSSGSYEQYF.

J is TRBJ2-5 and V is TRBV5-6; 9 nucleotides align to TRBD1. The end of the DNA fits TRBJ2-7 better, so the J call may be wrong. CDR1 and CDR2 (germline): SGHDT, YYEEEE. The CDR3 is 14 amino acids. The CDR3 DNA follows: TGTGCCAGCAGCCTCCGGGACAGGGCTTACGAGCAGTACTTC. Amino acids: CASSLRDRAYEQYF.

The V call is TRBV28, the J call TRBJ2-1; the D is unclear. From germline, CDR1 is MDHEN and CDR2 SYDVKM. This CDR3 has 12 amino acids. V lost 3 bases and J 6 bases, leaving 6 bases between the germline ends. CDR3 protein: CASSLAPNEQFF. DNA of the CDR3: TGTGCCAGCAGTTTGGCCCCCAATGAGCAGTTCTTC.

As regards this clone: Within the sample, other DNA sequences also encode this same CDR3. The chain couples TRBV6-5 to TRBJ1-1; D is undetermined. The CDR3 sequence is 11 residues long. Trimming pared 6 bases from V and 1 base from J, leaving 3 bases between. Germline V CDR1 and CDR2: MNHEY, SVGAGI. In DNA form, the CDR3 reads TGTGCCAGCAGAGAGAACACTGAAGCTTTCTTT. Translated: CASRENTEAFF.

CDR3 in DNA: TGTGCCAGCAGTTCCGGGACCACAGGGACCGGGGAGCTGTTTTTT. The encoded protein is CASSSGTTGTGELFF. The V and J genes are TRBV28 and TRBJ2-2, with a tentative D call TRBD1 (6 bases). The V and J ends lost 4 bases and 5 bases respectively, with 14 bases between them. The CDR3 totals 15 residues. Germline V CDR1 and CDR2: MDHEN, SYDVKM.

This sequence joins TRBV27 and TRBJ1-5; the D is unclear. The CDR3 is 13 amino acids. In germline, CDR1 is MNHEY, CDR2 SMNVEV (reference sequence). V shed 4 bases and J shed 9 bases, with 13 bases lying between them. The CDR3 region is CASSSVRFGPQHF. In DNA form, the CDR3 reads TGTGCCAGCAGTTCGGTCAGATTCGGGCCCCAGCATTTT.

V and J are TRBV7-3 and TRBJ2-1; D gene unclear. The germline gives CDR1 SGHTA, CDR2 FQGTGA. Trimming stripped 1 base from V and 10 bases from J, with 8 bases between. The CDR3 extends over 12 amino acids. Here the CDR3 reads CASSLRLGEQFF. The DNA of the CDR3 is TGTGCCAGCAGCTTAAGGCTAGGAGAGCAGTTCTTC.

This chain uses TRBV2 with TRBJ1-4, with D uncertain. The V and J ends lost 2 bases and 2 bases respectively, with 9 bases between them. CDR3 size: 15 residues. Germline values: CDR1 SNHLY, CDR2 FYNNEI. CDR3 protein: CASSESGGTNEKLFF. The CDR3, as DNA: TGTGCCAGCAGTGAATCCGGCGGGACTAATGAAAAACTGTTTTTT.

The genes are TRBV6-5 and TRBJ2-7; 7 bases agree with TRBD1. Losses at the gene ends were 2 bases for V and 1 base for J; bases not matched to a gene: 5. Germline V gene lookup returns CDR1 MNHEY and CDR2 SVGAGI. This CDR3 has 15 amino acids. CDR3 protein: CASSYAGRGSYEQYF. In DNA form, the CDR3 reads TGTGCCAGCAGTTACGCCGGCAGGGGGTCCTACGAGCAGTACTTC.

This clone appeared once. The rearrangement joins TRBV28 to TRBJ1-2; 7 bases map to TRBD1. Germline V gives CDR1 MDHEN, CDR2 SYDVKM. The CDR3 totals 15 residues. V lost 5 bases to trimming and J lost 0 bases; unmatched junction nucleotides: 6. Written as DNA, the CDR3 is TGTGCCAGCAGTGGGGGACAGATAGCTAACTATGGCTACACCTTC. Residues: CASSGGQIANYGYTF.

The chain uses TRBV30 and TRBJ2-2; D may be TRBD1 (6 bases). CDR3 length: 14 residues. The V end lost 2 bases, the J end lost 8 bases, and 15 bases lay between the germline ends. Germline-derived CDR1 and CDR2 are GTSNPN and SVGIG (reference sequence). CDR3 in amino acids: CAWSSHRVRGELFF. The CDR3 region has the DNA TGTGCCTGGAGTTCACACAGGGTTAGAGGGGAGCTGTTTTTT.

The rearrangement joins TRBV18 to TRBJ2-1, with 7 bases lining up with TRBD2. The ends lost 0 bases at V and 7 bases at J; junction bases unmatched: 6. CDR1 is KGHSH, CDR2 LQKENI, per germline. CDR3 length: 15 residues. The CDR3 protein is CASSPPFQGGNEQFF. The CDR3 DNA is TGTGCCAGCTCACCACCGTTTCAGGGAGGGAATGAGCAGTTCTTC.

The genes are TRBV7-8 and TRBJ1-4; D gene unclear. The V end was cut by 5 bases, the J end by 0 bases, with 16 bases between. The CDR3 sequence is 17 residues long. Per the germline V gene, CDR1 is SGHVS and CDR2 is FQNEAQ. This CDR3 is CASSLPLYISTNEKLFF. CDR3 nucleotides: TGTGCCAGCAGCCTCCCCCTTTACATTTCAACTAATGAAAAACTGTTTTTT.

The rearrangement links TRBV21-1 to TRBJ1-5; the tabulated D call, TRBD1, remains unverified against the DNA. TRBV21-1 is listed as a pseudogene. The CDR3 length is 16 residues. DNA of the CDR3: TGTGCCAGCAGCAGTTCTTGGGGGCCGACCGGTCAGCCCCAGCATTTT. It yields the protein CASSSSWGPTGQPQHF.